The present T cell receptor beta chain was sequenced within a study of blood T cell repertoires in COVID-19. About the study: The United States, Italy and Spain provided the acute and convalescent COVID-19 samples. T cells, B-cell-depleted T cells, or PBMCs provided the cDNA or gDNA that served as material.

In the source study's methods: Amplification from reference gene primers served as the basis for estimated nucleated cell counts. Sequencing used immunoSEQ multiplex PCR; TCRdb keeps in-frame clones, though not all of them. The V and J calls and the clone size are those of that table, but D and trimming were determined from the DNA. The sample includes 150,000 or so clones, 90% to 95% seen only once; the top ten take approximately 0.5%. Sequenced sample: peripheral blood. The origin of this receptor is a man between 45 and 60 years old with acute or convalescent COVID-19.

The CDR3 loop is CASSLFSEAFF. CDR3 DNA: TGTGCCAGCAGCTTATTCTCTGAAGCTTTCTTT. The chain employs TRBV7-2 and TRBJ1-1, with no clear D. Germline V gene data show CDR1 as SGHTA and CDR2 as FQGNSA. The V gene lost 2 bases and the J gene lost 6 bases, with 4 bases spanning the gap. This CDR3 has 11 amino acids.